Sequencing of this T cell receptor beta chain was carried out in a study of shared clonotypes between healthy human individuals. The CDR3 contains 15 residues. Germline loops: CDR1 SGDLS, CDR2 YYNGEE. V lost 1 base and J lost 0, with 8 bases in between. Original handling: Junction-only sequences produced by ImmunoSEQ had no quality scores, so filtering differed. The repertoire was sequenced with immunoSEQ multiplex PCR; TCRdb's copy has only in-frame clones and lacks some. The DNA gave D and trimming, while V, J and clone size come from that table. Of 950,000 to 1,200,000 clones in the sample, approximately 80% were seen once.

The chain couples TRBV9 to TRBJ1-3, with D unclear. The clonotype comes from a man aged 18 to 30 in good health. Some clones in this sample may be carry-over from other donors' samples. Input material: memory CD4+ T cells from PBMCs. The subset here: CD45RA-negative fraction. CDR3 sequence: CASSVLGSSGNTIYF. The DNA of the CDR3 is TGTGCCAGCAGCGTATTGGGGAGCTCTGGAAACACCATATATTTT.